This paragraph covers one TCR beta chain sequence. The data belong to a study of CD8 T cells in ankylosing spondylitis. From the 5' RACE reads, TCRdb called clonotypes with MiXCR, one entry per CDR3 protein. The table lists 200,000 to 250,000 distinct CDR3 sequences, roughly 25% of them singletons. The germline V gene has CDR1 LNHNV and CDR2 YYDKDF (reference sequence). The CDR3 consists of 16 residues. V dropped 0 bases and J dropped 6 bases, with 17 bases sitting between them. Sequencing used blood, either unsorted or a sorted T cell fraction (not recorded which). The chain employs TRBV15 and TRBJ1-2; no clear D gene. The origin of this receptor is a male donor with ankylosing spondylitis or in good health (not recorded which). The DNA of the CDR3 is TGTGCCACCAGCAGAGATCGGCAGGCCCCCACTAATGGCTACACCTTC. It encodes CATSRDRQAPTNGYTF.